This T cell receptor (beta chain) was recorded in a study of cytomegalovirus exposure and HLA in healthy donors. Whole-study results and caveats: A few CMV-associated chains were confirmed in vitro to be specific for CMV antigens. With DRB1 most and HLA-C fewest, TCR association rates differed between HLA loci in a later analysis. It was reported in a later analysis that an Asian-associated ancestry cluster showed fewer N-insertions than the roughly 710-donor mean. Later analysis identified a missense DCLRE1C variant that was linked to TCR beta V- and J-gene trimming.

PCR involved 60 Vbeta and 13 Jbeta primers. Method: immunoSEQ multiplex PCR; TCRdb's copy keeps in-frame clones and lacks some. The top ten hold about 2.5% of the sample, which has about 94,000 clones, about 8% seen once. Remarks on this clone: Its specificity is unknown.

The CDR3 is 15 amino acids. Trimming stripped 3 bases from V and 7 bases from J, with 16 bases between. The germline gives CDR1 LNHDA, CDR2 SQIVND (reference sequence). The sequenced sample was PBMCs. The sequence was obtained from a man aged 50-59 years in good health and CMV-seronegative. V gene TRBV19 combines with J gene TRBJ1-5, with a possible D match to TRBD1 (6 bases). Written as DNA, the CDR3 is TGTGCCAGTAGTATGTCCGGACAGATTGGCCAGCCCCAGCATTTT. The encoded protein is CASSMSGQIGQPQHF.